The text below deals with one T cell receptor beta chain. The sample belongs to a study of CD8 T cells in Susac syndrome. The V and J ends lost 1 base and 1 base, in that order; junction bases with no gene match: 3. This CDR3 spans 15 amino acids. Germline loops: CDR1 SGHDN, CDR2 FVKESK. Random hexamers served to reverse transcribe roughly 0.45 to 1 ug RNA. Amplification of TCR beta CDR3 across 54 Vbeta and 13 Jbeta was performed with immunoSEQ multiplex PCR. Using its own MiXCR run on the immunoSEQ multiplex PCR reads, TCRdb lists one record per CDR3 protein. The sample gives fewer than 300,000 distinct CDR3 sequences, around 84% of which show up once; around 0.11% is in the top ten. TCR beta from blood CD8+ and CD4+ T cells was sequenced.

The rearrangement uses TRBV14 and TRBJ1-1, with TRBD1 matching 7 bases. The receptor comes from a human donor with multiple sclerosis. Sequenced input: CD8+ T cells from PBMCs. The CDR3 sequence: CASSQGGQTNTEAFF. Written as DNA, the CDR3 is TGTGCCAGCAGCCAAGGGGGACAGACGAACACTGAAGCTTTCTTT.